This T cell receptor (beta chain) was captured in a study of T cells after yellow fever vaccination. Points from the study as a whole: Faster peaking, at day 5 versus 15, marked a secondary response that was weaker. Most clones from primary vaccination were detected again post-booster (just over 95% CD4, 88% CD8).

This clonotype was seen ten or more times. Its antigen is undetermined. From the 5' RACE reads, TCRdb called clonotypes with MiXCR, one entry per CDR3 protein. The sample lists 150,000 or so distinct CDR3 sequences, 6.5% to 8.5% seen once, with 2.5% in the top ten. There are 16 residues in the CDR3. V was clipped by 3 bases and J by 0 bases, with 12 bases between them. This receptor was taken from a man between 18 and 29 years old who received the YFV17D yellow fever vaccine. This chain links TRBV12-3 or TRBV12-4 with TRBJ2-1; D is tentatively TRBD1 or TRBD2 (6 bases each). The starting material was CD4+ T cells sorted from PBMCs, obtained 4 to 6 days after the first yellow fever vaccination. Here the CDR3 reads CASSFYGGSSYNEQFF. DNA of the CDR3: TGTGCCAGCAGTTTCTACGGGGGCTCCTCCTACAATGAGCAGTTCTTC.